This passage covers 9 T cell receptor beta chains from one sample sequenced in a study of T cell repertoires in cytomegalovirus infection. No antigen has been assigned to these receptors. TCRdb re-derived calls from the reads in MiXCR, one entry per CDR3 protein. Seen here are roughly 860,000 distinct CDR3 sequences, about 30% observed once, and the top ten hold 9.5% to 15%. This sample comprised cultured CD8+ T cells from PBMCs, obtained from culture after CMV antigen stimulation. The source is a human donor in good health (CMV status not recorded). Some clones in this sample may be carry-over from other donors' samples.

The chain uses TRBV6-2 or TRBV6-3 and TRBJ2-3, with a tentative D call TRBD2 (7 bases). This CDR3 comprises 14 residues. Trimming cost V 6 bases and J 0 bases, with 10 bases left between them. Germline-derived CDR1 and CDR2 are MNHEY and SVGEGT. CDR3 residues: CASRGGASTDTQYF. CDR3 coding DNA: TGTGCCAGCAGAGGGGGGGCAAGCACAGATACGCAGTATTTT.

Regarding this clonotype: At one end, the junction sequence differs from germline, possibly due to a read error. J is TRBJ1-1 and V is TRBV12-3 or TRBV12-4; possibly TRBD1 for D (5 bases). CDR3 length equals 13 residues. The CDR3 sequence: CANSPQGNTEAFF. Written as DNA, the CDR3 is TGTGCCAACAGTCCCCAGGGTAACACTGAAGCTTTCTTT.

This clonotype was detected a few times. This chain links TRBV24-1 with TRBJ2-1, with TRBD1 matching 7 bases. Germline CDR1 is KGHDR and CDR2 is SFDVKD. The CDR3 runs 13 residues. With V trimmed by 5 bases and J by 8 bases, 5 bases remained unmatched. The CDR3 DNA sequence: TGTGCCACCAGTGGCTACAGGGGAGATGAGCAGTTCTTC. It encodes CATSGYRGDEQFF.

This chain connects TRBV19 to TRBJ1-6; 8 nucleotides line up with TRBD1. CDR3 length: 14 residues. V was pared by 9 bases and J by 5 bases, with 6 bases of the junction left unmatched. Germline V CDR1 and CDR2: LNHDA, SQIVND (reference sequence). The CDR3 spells CARGQQGDNSPLHF. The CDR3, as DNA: TGTGCCAGGGGGCAACAGGGGGATAATTCACCCCTCCACTTT.

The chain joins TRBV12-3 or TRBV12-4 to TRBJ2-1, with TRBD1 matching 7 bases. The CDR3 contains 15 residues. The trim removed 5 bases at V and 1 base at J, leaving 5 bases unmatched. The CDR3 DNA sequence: TGTGCCAGCAGTCCCTGGGGACAGTCCTACAATGAGCAGTTCTTC. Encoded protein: CASSPWGQSYNEQFF.

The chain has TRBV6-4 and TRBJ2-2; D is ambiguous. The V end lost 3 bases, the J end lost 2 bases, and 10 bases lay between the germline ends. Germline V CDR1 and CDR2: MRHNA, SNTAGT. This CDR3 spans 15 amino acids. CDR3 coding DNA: TGTGCCAGCAGTGAACAGCTCTTTAACACCGGGGAGCTGTTTTTT. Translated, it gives CASSEQLFNTGELFF.

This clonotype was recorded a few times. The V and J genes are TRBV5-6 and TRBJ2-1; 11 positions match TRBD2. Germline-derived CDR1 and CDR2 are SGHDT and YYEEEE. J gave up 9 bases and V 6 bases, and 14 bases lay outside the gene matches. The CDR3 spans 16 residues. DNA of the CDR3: TGTGCCAGCAACAGCTTAGCGGGGGGGCGATCGGGTGAGCAGTTCTTC. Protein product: CASNSLAGGRSGEQFF.

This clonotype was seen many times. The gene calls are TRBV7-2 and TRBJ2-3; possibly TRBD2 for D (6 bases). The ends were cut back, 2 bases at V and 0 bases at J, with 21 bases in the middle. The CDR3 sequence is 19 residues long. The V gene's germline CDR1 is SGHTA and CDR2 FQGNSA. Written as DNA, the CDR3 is TGTGCCAGCAGCTTAACGGTTGCGCGGGGCCACCCTAGCACAGATACGCAGTATTTT. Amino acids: CASSLTVARGHPSTDTQYF.

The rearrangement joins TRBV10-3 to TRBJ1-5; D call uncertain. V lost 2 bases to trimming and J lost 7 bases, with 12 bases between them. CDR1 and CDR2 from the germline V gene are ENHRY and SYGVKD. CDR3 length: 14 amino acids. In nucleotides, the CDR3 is TGTGCCATCAGTGAGGAGGGAGGTCTCCAGCCCCAGCATTTT. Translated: CAISEEGGLQPQHF.